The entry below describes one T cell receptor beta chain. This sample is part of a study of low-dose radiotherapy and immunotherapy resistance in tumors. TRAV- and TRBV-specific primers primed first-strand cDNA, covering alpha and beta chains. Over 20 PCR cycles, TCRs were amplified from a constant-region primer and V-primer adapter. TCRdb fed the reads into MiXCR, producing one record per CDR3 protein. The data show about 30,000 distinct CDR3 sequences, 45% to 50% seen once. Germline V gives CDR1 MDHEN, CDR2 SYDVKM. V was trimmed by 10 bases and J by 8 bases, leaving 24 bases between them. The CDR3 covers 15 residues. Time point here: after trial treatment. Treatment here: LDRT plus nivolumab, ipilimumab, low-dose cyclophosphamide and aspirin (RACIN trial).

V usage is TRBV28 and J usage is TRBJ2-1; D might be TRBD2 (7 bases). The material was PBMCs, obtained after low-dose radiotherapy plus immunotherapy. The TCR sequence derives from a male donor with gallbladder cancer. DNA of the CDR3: TGTGCCACCTGCTCAGGGGCAGCGGGGAACCATGAGCAGTTCTTC. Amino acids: CATCSGAAGNHEQFF.